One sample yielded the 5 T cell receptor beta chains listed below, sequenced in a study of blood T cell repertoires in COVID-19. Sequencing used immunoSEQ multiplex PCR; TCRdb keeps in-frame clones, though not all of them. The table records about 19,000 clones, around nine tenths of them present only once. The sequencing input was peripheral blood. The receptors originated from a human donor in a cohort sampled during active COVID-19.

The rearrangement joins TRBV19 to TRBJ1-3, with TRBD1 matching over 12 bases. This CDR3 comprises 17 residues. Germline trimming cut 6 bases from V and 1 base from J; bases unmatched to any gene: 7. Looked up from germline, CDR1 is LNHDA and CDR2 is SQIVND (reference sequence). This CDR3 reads CASRPGTGGWSGNTIYF. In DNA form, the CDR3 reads TGTGCCAGTAGGCCCGGGACAGGGGGCTGGTCTGGAAACACCATATATTTT.

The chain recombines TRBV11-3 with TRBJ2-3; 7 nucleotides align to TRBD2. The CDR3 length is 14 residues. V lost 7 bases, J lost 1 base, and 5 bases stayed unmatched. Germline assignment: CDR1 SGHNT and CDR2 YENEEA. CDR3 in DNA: TGTGCCAGCACCACTAGCGACGGCACAGATACGCAGTATTTT. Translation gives CASTTSDGTDTQYF.

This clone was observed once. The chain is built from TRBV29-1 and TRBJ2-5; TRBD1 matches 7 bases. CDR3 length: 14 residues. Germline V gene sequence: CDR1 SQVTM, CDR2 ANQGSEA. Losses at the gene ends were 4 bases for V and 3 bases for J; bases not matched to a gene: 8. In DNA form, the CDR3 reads TGCAGCGTTGCCCGATGGACAGGCGAAGAGACCCAGTACTTC. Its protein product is CSVARWTGEETQYF.

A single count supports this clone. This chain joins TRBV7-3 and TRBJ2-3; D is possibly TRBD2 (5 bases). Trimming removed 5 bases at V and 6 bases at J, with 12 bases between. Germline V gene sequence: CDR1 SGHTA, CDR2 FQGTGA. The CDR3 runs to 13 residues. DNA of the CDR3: TGTGCCAGCAGCCTAGCTGTCAGGGATACGCAGTATTTT. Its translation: CASSLAVRDTQYF. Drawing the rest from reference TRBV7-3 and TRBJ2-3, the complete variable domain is GAGVSQTPSNKVTEKGKYVELRCDPISGHTALYWYRQSLGQGPEFLIYFQGTGAADDSGLPNDRFFAVRPEGSVSTLKIQRTERGDSAVYLCASSLAVRDTQYFGPGTRLTVL.

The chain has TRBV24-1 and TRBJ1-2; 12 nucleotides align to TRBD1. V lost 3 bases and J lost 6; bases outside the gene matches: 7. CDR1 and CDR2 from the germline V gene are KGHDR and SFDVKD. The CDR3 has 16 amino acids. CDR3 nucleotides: TGTGCCACCAGTGATGAAGGGGACAGGGGGCTAAATGGCTACACCTTC. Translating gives CATSDEGDRGLNGYTF.